A selection of T cell receptor beta chains follows, all from one sample in a study of CD8+CD57+ T cells in acquired aplastic anemia. TCRdb processed the reads anew with MiXCR; each CDR3 protein has one entry. Of hundreds of thousands of distinct CDR3 sequences in the sample, about 56% are singletons; the top ten hold 7% to 9%. The sequencing input was sorted CD4+, CD8+, or CD8+CD57+ T cells (not recorded which) from PBMCs. Source of these receptors: a human donor with severe aplastic anemia or a healthy control (not recorded which). Both conserved end residues are part of each CDR3. A D gene is named only where the DNA matches it firmly. Size values are once, few and many counts, or a class for expanded clones, and some rows have none.

d_call: .
v_call: TRBV5-6
j_call: TRBJ1-3
clone_size: .
cdr3_nt: TGTGCCAGCAGCTTAGCCTCGACAGGAAACACCATATATTTT
cdr3_aa: CASSLASTGNTIYF

d_call: TRBD1
v_call: TRBV2
j_call: TRBJ1-1
clone_size: .
cdr3_nt: TGTGCCAGCAGTGAAGCCGGACAGGGGTATATTACTGAAGCTTTCTTT
cdr3_aa: CASSEAGQGYITEAFF

d_call: .
v_call: TRBV19
j_call: TRBJ2-7
clone_size: .
cdr3_nt: TGTGCCAGTAGTAAAACAGGGTCTAGCTCCTACGAGCAGTACTTC
cdr3_aa: CASSKTGSSSYEQYF

d_call: .
v_call: TRBV19
j_call: TRBJ2-1
clone_size: .
cdr3_nt: TGTGCCAGTAGTGAAACAGGGTACTCCTACAATGAGCAGTTCTTC
cdr3_aa: CASSETGYSYNEQFF

d_call: TRBD2
v_call: TRBV7-2
j_call: TRBJ2-7
clone_size: .
cdr3_nt: TGTGCCTGCAGCTCGGGACTAGCGGGCTACGAGCAGTACTTC
cdr3_aa: CACSSGLAGYEQYF

d_call: .
v_call: TRBV6-9
j_call: TRBJ1-4
clone_size: few
cdr3_nt: TGTGCCAGCAGTCAACCGGGAGGGGCCGTTGAAAAACTGTTTTTT
cdr3_aa: CASSQPGGAVEKLFF

d_call: .
v_call: TRBV20-1
j_call: TRBJ1-3
clone_size: .
cdr3_nt: TGCAGTGCTAGACAGGGGAGCTCTGGAAACACCATATATTTT
cdr3_aa: CSARQGSSGNTIYF

d_call: .
v_call: TRBV29-1
j_call: TRBJ2-1
clone_size: .
cdr3_nt: TGCAGCGTTACTCGAGGGGGGGGGGGCTACAATGAGCAGTTCTTC
cdr3_aa: CSVTRGGGGYNEQFF

d_call: TRBD2
v_call: TRBV7-2
j_call: TRBJ2-5
clone_size: .
cdr3_nt: TGTGCCAGCAGCTTAGGACTAGCGGGGGCCTTAGTTCAGTACTTC
cdr3_aa: CASSLGLAGALVQYF

d_call: .
v_call: TRBV2
j_call: TRBJ1-2
clone_size: many
cdr3_nt: TGTGCCAGCAGTTTGAGCTATGGCTACACCTTC
cdr3_aa: CASSLSYGYTF

d_call: .
v_call: TRBV24-1
j_call: TRBJ2-5
clone_size: .
cdr3_nt: TGTGCCACCAGTGATAGCAGCGCAATGATAGAGACCCAGTACTTC
cdr3_aa: CATSDSSAMIETQYF

d_call: TRBD1
v_call: TRBV28
j_call: TRBJ2-1
clone_size: .
cdr3_nt: TGTGCCAGCAGTCCTACAGGGGTAGAGGAGTTCTTC
cdr3_aa: CASSPTGVEEFF

d_call: .
v_call: TRBV2
j_call: TRBJ1-1
clone_size: .
cdr3_nt: TGTGCCAGCAGCGCACAGGGTCTGATGACTGAAGCTTTCTTT
cdr3_aa: CASSAQGLMTEAFF

d_call: .
v_call: TRBV7-2
j_call: TRBJ2-7
clone_size: .
cdr3_nt: TGTGCCAGCAGGGCTGCGGGGGCATCCTACGAGCAGTACTTC
cdr3_aa: CASRAAGASYEQYF

d_call: TRBD2
v_call: TRBV7-8
j_call: TRBJ2-5
clone_size: .
cdr3_nt: TGTGCCAGCAGCTTAGGTCGTCAACTAGCGGGGGCCCAAGAGACCCAGTACTTC
cdr3_aa: CASSLGRQLAGAQETQYF

d_call: TRBD1
v_call: TRBV20-1
j_call: TRBJ1-1
clone_size: once
cdr3_nt: TGCAGTGCAATGACAGGGCGGAACACTGAAGCTTTCTTT
cdr3_aa: CSAMTGRNTEAFF

d_call: .
v_call: TRBV7-9
j_call: TRBJ2-7
clone_size: .
cdr3_nt: TGTGCCAGCAGACCCACAGGGCTCGAGCAGTACTTC
cdr3_aa: CASRPTGLEQYF

d_call: TRBD2
v_call: TRBV20-1
j_call: TRBJ2-3
clone_size: .
cdr3_nt: TGCAGTGCTAGCGTTAGCGGGGTGGCTACAGATACGCAGTATTTT
cdr3_aa: CSASVSGVATDTQYF

d_call: .
v_call: TRBV20-1
j_call: TRBJ2-7
clone_size: .
cdr3_nt: TGCAGTGCAGGAACACACTACGAGCAGTACTTC
cdr3_aa: CSAGTHYEQYF

d_call: .
v_call: TRBV5-1
j_call: TRBJ2-3
clone_size: many
cdr3_nt: TGCGCCAGCAGCTTGGGGTTTGGGGGGACAGATACGCAGTATTTT
cdr3_aa: CASSLGFGGTDTQYF

d_call: .
v_call: TRBV20-1
j_call: TRBJ2-7
clone_size: many
cdr3_nt: TGCAGTGCTAGAGATTCCAGGACACCAGAGCAGTACTTC
cdr3_aa: CSARDSRTPEQYF

d_call: .
v_call: TRBV7-2
j_call: TRBJ1-6
clone_size: few
cdr3_nt: TGTGCCAGCGGGCTTAATTCACCCCTCCACTTT
cdr3_aa: CASGLNSPLHF

d_call: .
v_call: TRBV19
j_call: TRBJ1-5
clone_size: many
cdr3_nt: TGTGCCAGCTTGATGAGAGGGCAGGGCATCAATCAGCCCCAGCATTTT
cdr3_aa: CASLMRGQGINQPQHF

d_call: .
v_call: TRBV7-3
j_call: TRBJ2-5
clone_size: many
cdr3_nt: TGTGCCAGCAGCTTCGGGTCCCTGGGGGAGACCCAGTACTTC
cdr3_aa: CASSFGSLGETQYF

d_call: .
v_call: TRBV5-1
j_call: TRBJ2-5
clone_size: many
cdr3_nt: TGCGCCAGCAGACAGTACCAAGAGACCCAGTACTTC
cdr3_aa: CASRQYQETQYF

d_call: .
v_call: TRBV12-3/TRBV12-4
j_call: TRBJ1-2
clone_size: many
cdr3_nt: TGTGCCAGCAGTTTAGGAGGGAGCTATGGCTACACCTTC
cdr3_aa: CASSLGGSYGYTF

d_call: TRBD1
v_call: TRBV2
j_call: TRBJ2-7
clone_size: .
cdr3_nt: TGTGCCAGCAGCCCTTGGACAGGGCCGAAGGGCAAGCAGTACTTC
cdr3_aa: CASSPWTGPKGKQYF

d_call: .
v_call: TRBV4-1
j_call: TRBJ2-7
clone_size: few
cdr3_nt: TGCGCCAGCAGCCAGGGCAGGGCCTACGAGCAGTACTTC
cdr3_aa: CASSQGRAYEQYF

d_call: .
v_call: TRBV10-2
j_call: TRBJ1-2
clone_size: .
cdr3_nt: TGCGCCAGCAGTGCTCTCAGGGGCGATGGCTACACCTTC
cdr3_aa: CASSALRGDGYTF

d_call: .
v_call: TRBV20-1
j_call: TRBJ1-3
clone_size: .
cdr3_nt: TGCAGTGCTAGAGATGGGGAGTTCACCATATATTTT
cdr3_aa: CSARDGEFTIYF

d_call: .
v_call: TRBV6-1
j_call: TRBJ2-1
clone_size: .
cdr3_nt: TGTGCCAGCAGTGAACGGAGGTACAATGAGCAGTTCTTC
cdr3_aa: CASSERRYNEQFF

d_call: TRBD2
v_call: TRBV7-2
j_call: TRBJ2-7
clone_size: many
cdr3_nt: TGTGCCAGCAGCTTAGAAGGGCTAGCGGTGGGCTACGAGCAGTACTTC
cdr3_aa: CASSLEGLAVGYEQYF

d_call: .
v_call: TRBV5-1
j_call: TRBJ1-1
clone_size: .
cdr3_nt: TGCGCCAGCAGGGCTGGAGTGGGCACTGAAGCTTTCTTT
cdr3_aa: CASRAGVGTEAFF

d_call: TRBD1
v_call: TRBV6-6
j_call: TRBJ2-4
clone_size: many
cdr3_nt: TGTGCCAGCAGCCAGACCCGGACAGGGGGCGAGTACTTC
cdr3_aa: CASSQTRTGGEYF

d_call: TRBD2
v_call: TRBV7-2
j_call: TRBJ2-3
clone_size: .
cdr3_nt: TGTGCCAGCAGCGCTTGGACTAGCGGCACAGATACGCAGTATTTT
cdr3_aa: CASSAWTSGTDTQYF

d_call: .
v_call: TRBV6-1
j_call: TRBJ2-7
clone_size: .
cdr3_nt: TGTGCCAGCAGTGATCTGGGCGGGACAAGCTCCTACGAGCAGTACTTC
cdr3_aa: CASSDLGGTSSYEQYF

d_call: .
v_call: TRBV2
j_call: TRBJ2-5
clone_size: few
cdr3_nt: TGTGCCAGCAGTGACCGTGTATGGGAGACCCAGTACTTC
cdr3_aa: CASSDRVWETQYF

d_call: TRBD1
v_call: TRBV7-7
j_call: TRBJ2-6
clone_size: .
cdr3_nt: TGTGCCAGATTGGACAGGCTGGGCTCTGGGGCCAACGTCCTGACTTTC
cdr3_aa: CARLDRLGSGANVLTF

d_call: TRBD2
v_call: TRBV9
j_call: TRBJ2-2
clone_size: few
cdr3_nt: TGTGCCAGCAGCATAGCGGGCCCGAACACCGGGGAGCTGTTTTTT
cdr3_aa: CASSIAGPNTGELFF

d_call: .
v_call: TRBV29-1
j_call: TRBJ1-2
clone_size: many
cdr3_nt: TGCAGCGTTGAAAAGGTGTACTATGGCTACACCTTC
cdr3_aa: CSVEKVYYGYTF

d_call: TRBD2
v_call: TRBV5-1
j_call: TRBJ2-1
clone_size: .
cdr3_nt: TGCGCCAGCAGCTTGTGGGGACTAGTCGGAATTTACAATGAGCAGTTCTTC
cdr3_aa: CASSLWGLVGIYNEQFF

d_call: TRBD1
v_call: TRBV20-1
j_call: TRBJ2-7
clone_size: .
cdr3_nt: TGCAGTGCTGCCAGGGGGCTGGGAGTCTACGAGCAGTACTTC
cdr3_aa: CSAARGLGVYEQYF

d_call: TRBD1
v_call: TRBV20-1
j_call: TRBJ1-5
clone_size: .
cdr3_nt: TGCAGTGCTAGACCTGCTTGGATGGGACAGGGGGGGCATCAGCCCCAGCATTTT
cdr3_aa: CSARPAWMGQGGHQPQHF

d_call: TRBD1
v_call: TRBV28
j_call: TRBJ1-2
clone_size: many
cdr3_nt: TGTGCCAGCAGGTCAGGGGGCACTAGCTACACCTTC
cdr3_aa: CASRSGGTSYTF

d_call: .
v_call: TRBV12-3/TRBV12-4
j_call: TRBJ2-3
clone_size: few
cdr3_nt: TGTGCCAGCAGTTTAGGGCTGGAGGCAGATACGCAGTATTTT
cdr3_aa: CASSLGLEADTQYF

d_call: .
v_call: TRBV7-2
j_call: TRBJ1-5
clone_size: .
cdr3_nt: TGTGCCAGCAGCTTAGGGCAGGGTATGGGTCAGCCCCAGCATTTT
cdr3_aa: CASSLGQGMGQPQHF

d_call: TRBD2
v_call: TRBV20-1
j_call: TRBJ2-1
clone_size: .
cdr3_nt: TGCAGTGCTCGGGAGGGGGGAAGGCACAATGAGCAGTTCTTC
cdr3_aa: CSAREGGRHNEQFF

d_call: TRBD1
v_call: TRBV9
j_call: TRBJ2-7
clone_size: .
cdr3_nt: TGTGCCAGCAGCCCTGGGACAGGGGACGAGCAGTACTTC
cdr3_aa: CASSPGTGDEQYF

d_call: TRBD1
v_call: TRBV27
j_call: TRBJ2-7
clone_size: .
cdr3_nt: TGTGCCAGCAGTTCCCCCGGGACAGGGACCTACGAGCAGTACTTC
cdr3_aa: CASSSPGTGTYEQYF

d_call: TRBD2
v_call: TRBV7-3
j_call: TRBJ2-1
clone_size: many
cdr3_nt: TGTGCCAGCAGCTCCTTAGGCGGGGGGGAGCAGTTCTTC
cdr3_aa: CASSSLGGGEQFF

d_call: .
v_call: TRBV10-1
j_call: TRBJ2-3
clone_size: .
cdr3_nt: TGCGCCAGCATGAAGGACAACACAGATACGCAGTATTTT
cdr3_aa: CASMKDNTDTQYF

d_call: .
v_call: TRBV6-1
j_call: TRBJ2-7
clone_size: many
cdr3_nt: TGTGCCAGCAGGCACAGGGTTACCACCTACGAGCAGTACTTC
cdr3_aa: CASRHRVTTYEQYF